The 5 T cell receptor beta chains listed next were all sequenced from one sample in a study of CXCR3-negative and CXCR3-positive naive CD8 T cells. The study made its TRB cDNA libraries by 5' RACE, adding UMI labels. TCRdb re-called the 5' RACE reads; every CDR3 protein appears as one record, without DNA. This sample carries about 40,000 distinct CDR3 sequences, with roughly 8.4% going to the ten biggest clones. Material for sequencing was memory CD8+ T cells from blood. These receptors all come from a human donor in good health. Some clones in this sample may be carry-over from other donors' samples.

The chain combines TRBV29-1 with TRBJ2-2. CDR1 is SQVTM and CDR2 is ANQGSEA in the germline V gene. CDR3 size: 11 residues. The CDR3 loop is CSVDSAGELFF.

Here the CDR3 reads CASSPTWSGSSYEQYF. This rearrangement joins TRBV27 to TRBJ2-7. Looked up from germline, CDR1 is MNHEY and CDR2 is SMNVEV (reference sequence). The CDR3 sequence is 16 residues long.

The gene calls are TRBV7-2 and TRBJ2-7; absent DNA, TCRdb's TRBD2 call cannot be checked. The CDR3 consists of 16 residues. From germline, CDR1 is SGHTA and CDR2 FQGNSA. The CDR3 protein is CASSLSGASIAYEQYF. The whole variable domain, remainder taken from reference TRBV7-2 and TRBJ2-7, is GAGVSQSPSNKVTEKGKDVELRCDPISGHTALYWYRQSLGQGLEFLIYFQGNSAPDKSGLPSDRFSAERTGGSVSTLTIQRTQQEDSAVYLCASSLSGASIAYEQYFGPGTRLTVT.

The chain links TRBV7-9 to TRBJ1-4; the TCRdb call, TRBD1, lacks DNA for checking. The CDR3 sequence is 18 residues long. Looked up from germline, CDR1 is SEHNR and CDR2 is FQNEAQ (reference sequence). CDR3 in amino acids: CASSSPPRGTATNEKLFF.

The chain is built from TRBV9 and TRBJ1-1; TCRdb returns TRBD1, unconfirmable since there is no DNA. The CDR3 covers 15 residues. CDR1 SGDLS and CDR2 YYNGEE come from the germline V gene. CDR3 protein: CASSWTGTGDTEAFF.